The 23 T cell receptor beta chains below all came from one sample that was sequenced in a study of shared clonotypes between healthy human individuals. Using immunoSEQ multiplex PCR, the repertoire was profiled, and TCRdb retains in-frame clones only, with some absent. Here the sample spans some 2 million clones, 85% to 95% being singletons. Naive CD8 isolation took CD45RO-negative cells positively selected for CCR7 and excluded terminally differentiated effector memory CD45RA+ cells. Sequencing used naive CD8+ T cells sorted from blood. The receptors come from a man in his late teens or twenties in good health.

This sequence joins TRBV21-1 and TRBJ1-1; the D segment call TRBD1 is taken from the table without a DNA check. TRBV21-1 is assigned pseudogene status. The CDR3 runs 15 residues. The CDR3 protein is CASSKVDRKNTEAFF. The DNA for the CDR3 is TGTGCCAGCAGCAAAGTCGACAGAAAGAACACTGAAGCTTTCTTT.

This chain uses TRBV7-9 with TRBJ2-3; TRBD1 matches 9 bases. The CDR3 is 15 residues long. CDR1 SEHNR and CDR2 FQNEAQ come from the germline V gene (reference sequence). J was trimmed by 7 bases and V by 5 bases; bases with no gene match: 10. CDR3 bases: TGTGCCAGCAGCCCGGGACAGGGCTCGGGAAATACGCAGTATTTT. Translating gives CASSPGQGSGNTQYF.

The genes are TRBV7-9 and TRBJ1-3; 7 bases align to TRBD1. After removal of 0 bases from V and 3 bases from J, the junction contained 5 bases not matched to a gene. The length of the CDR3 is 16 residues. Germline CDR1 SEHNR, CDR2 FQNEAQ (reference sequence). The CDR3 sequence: CASSLAPRGVGNTIYF. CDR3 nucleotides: TGTGCCAGCAGCTTAGCCCCCAGGGGGGTTGGAAACACCATATATTTT.

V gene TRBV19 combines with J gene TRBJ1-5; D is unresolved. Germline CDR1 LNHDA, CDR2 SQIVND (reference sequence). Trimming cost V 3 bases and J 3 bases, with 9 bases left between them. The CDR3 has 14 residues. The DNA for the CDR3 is TGTGCCAGTAGTATTTCGTTCGTCAATCAGCCCCAGCATTTT. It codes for CASSISFVNQPQHF.

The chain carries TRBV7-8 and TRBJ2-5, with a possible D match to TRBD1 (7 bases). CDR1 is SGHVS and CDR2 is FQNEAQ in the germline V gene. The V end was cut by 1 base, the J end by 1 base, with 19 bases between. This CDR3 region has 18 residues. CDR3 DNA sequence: TGTGCCAGCAGCTTAGTGCGGGCAGGGGGGAAAGTCCAAGAGACCCAGTACTTC. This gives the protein CASSLVRAGGKVQETQYF. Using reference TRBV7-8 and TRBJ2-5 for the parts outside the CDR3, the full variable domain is GAGVSQSPRYKVAKRGQDVALRCDPISGHVSLFWYQQALGQGPEFLTYFQNEAQLDKSGLPSDRFFAERPEGSVSTLKIQRTQQEDSAVYLCASSLVRAGGKVQETQYFGPGTRLLVL.

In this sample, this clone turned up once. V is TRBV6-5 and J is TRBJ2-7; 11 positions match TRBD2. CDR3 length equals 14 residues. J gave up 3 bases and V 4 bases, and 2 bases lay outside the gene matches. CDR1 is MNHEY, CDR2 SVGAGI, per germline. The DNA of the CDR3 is TGTGCCAGCAGTTTGACTAGCGGGGTCTACGAGCAGTACTTC. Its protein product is CASSLTSGVYEQYF.

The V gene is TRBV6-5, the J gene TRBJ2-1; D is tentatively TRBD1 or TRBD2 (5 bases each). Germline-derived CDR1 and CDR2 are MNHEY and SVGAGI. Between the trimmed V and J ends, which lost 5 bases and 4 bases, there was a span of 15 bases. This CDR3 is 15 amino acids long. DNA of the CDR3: TGTGCCAGCAGTCCGGACTCCCAGGGATACAATGAGCAGTTCTTC. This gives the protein CASSPDSQGYNEQFF.

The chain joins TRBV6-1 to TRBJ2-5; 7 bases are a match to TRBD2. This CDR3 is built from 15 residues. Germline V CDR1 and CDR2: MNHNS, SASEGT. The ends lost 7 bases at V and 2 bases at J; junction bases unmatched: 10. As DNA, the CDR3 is TGTGCCAGCACCCTCGGCGGGGGAGGTCAAGAGACCCAGTACTTC. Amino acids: CASTLGGGGQETQYF.

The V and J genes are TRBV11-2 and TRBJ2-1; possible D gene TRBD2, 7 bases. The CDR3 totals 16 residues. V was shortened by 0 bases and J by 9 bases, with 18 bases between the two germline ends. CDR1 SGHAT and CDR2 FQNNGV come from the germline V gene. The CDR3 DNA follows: TGTGCCAGCAGCTTAGATTGGGAGGGGGGGCACGTTGAGCAGTTCTTC. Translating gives CASSLDWEGGHVEQFF. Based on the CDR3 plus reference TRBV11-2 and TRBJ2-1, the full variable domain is EAGVAQSPRYKIIEKRQSVAFWCNPISGHATLYWYQQILGQGPKLLIQFQNNGVVDDSQLPKDRFSAERLKGVDSTLKIQPAKLEDSAVYLCASSLDWEGGHVEQFFGPGTRLTVL.

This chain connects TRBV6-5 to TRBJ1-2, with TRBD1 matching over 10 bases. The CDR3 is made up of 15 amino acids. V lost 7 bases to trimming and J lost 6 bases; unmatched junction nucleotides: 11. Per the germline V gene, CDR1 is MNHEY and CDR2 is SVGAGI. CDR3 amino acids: CASTERQGAPNGYTF. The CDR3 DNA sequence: TGTGCCAGCACCGAGAGACAGGGGGCGCCGAATGGCTACACCTTC.

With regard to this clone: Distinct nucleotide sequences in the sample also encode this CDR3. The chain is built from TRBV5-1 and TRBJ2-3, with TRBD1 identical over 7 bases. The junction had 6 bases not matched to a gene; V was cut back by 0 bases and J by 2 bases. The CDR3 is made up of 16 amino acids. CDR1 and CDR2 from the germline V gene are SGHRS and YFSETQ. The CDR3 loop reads CASSLAGTDYTDTQYF. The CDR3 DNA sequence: TGCGCCAGCAGCTTGGCTGGGACAGACTACACAGATACGCAGTATTTT. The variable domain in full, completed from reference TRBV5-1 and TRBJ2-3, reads KAGVTQTPRYLIKTRGQQVTLSCSPISGHRSVSWYQQTPGQGLQFLFEYFSETQRNKGNFPGRFSGRQFSNSRSEMNVSTLELGDSALYLCASSLAGTDYTDTQYFGPGTRLTVL.

The CDR3 bases are TGTGCCAGCAGCTTAGTTGGGGTCCAAGAGACCCAGTACTTC. Amino acids: CASSLVGVQETQYF. The chain couples TRBV11-2 to TRBJ2-5; unclear D gene. CDR1 is SGHAT, CDR2 FQNNGV, per germline. This CDR3 is built from 14 residues. V gave up 1 base and J gave up 1 base, with 7 bases separating them.

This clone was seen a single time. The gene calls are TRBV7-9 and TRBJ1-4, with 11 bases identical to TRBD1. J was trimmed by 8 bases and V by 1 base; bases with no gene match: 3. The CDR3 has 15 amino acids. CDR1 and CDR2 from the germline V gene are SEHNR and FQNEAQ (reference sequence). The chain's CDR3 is CASSLGGQGDEKLFF. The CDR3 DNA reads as TGTGCCAGCAGCTTAGGGGGACAGGGGGACGAAAAACTGTTTTTT.

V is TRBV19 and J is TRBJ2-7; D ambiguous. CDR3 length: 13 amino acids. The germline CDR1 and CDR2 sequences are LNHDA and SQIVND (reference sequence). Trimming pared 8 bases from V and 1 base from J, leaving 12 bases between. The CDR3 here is CASSPPASYEQYF. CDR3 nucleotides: TGTGCCAGTTCCCCCCCGGCTTCCTACGAGCAGTACTTC.

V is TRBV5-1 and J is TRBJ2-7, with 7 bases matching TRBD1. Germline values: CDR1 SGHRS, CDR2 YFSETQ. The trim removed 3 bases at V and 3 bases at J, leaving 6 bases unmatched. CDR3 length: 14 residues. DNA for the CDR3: TGCGCCAGCAGCTGGCTCACAGGGGACTACGAGCAGTACTTC. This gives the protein CASSWLTGDYEQYF.

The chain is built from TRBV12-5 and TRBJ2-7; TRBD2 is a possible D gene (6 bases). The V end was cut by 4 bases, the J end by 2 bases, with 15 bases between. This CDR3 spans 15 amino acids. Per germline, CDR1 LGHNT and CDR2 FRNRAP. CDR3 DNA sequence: TGTGCTAGTGGTTATCATAGGGAGGCTGCCTACGAGCAGTACTTC. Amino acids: CASGYHREAAYEQYF.

CDR3 bases: TGCGCCAGCAGCCAACTCGGGACGACGGGGGAGACCCAGTACTTC. Translated, it gives CASSQLGTTGETQYF. The J gene is TRBJ2-5, the V gene TRBV4-3; perhaps D is TRBD1 or TRBD2 (5 bases each). With 2 bases removed from V and 5 bases from J, the gap between germline ends came to 15 bases. The CDR3 contains 15 residues. Germline CDR1 LGHNA, CDR2 YSLEER.

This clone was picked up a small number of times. The CDR3 sequence: CASSQTGIEAFF. The CDR3, as DNA: TGTGCCAGCAGCCAAACAGGGATTGAAGCTTTCTTT. This chain connects TRBV6-1 to TRBJ1-1; a possible D gene is TRBD1 (6 bases). The CDR3 has 12 residues. V lost 6 bases, J lost 7 bases, and 12 bases lay in between. The V gene's germline CDR1 is MNHNS and CDR2 SASEGT.

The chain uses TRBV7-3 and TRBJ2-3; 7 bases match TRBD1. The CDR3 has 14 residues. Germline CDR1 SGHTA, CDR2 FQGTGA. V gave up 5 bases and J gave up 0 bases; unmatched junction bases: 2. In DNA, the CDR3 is TGTGCCAGCAGCGTGACAGGGAGCACAGATACGCAGTATTTT. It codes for CASSVTGSTDTQYF.

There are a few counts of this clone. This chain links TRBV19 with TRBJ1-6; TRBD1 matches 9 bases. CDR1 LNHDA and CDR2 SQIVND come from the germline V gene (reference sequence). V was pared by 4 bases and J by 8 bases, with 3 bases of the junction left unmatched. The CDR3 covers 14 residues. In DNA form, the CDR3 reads TGTGCCAGTAGTACACAGGGGGCCTATTCACCCCTCCACTTT. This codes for CASSTQGAYSPLHF.

The CDR3 DNA sequence: TGTGCCAGCATACCGGGACAGGGAGGGTGGACAGATACGCAGTATTTT. This codes for CASIPGQGGWTDTQYF. The chain uses TRBV2 and TRBJ2-3, with TRBD1 matching over 9 bases. Germline loops: CDR1 SNHLY, CDR2 FYNNEI. The CDR3 consists of 16 residues. The junction had 11 bases not matched to a gene; V was cut back by 7 bases and J by 3 bases.

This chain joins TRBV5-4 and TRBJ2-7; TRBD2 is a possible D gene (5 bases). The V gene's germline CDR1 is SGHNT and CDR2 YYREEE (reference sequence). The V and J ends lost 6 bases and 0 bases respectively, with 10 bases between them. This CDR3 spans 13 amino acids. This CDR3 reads CASNPRDSYEQYF. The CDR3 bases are TGTGCCAGCAACCCCCGGGACTCCTACGAGCAGTACTTC.

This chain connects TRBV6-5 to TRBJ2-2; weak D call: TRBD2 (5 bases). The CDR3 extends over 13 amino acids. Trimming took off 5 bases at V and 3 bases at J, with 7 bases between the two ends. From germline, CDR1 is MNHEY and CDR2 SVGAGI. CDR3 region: CASSTGYTGELFF. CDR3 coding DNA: TGTGCCAGCAGTACGGGGTACACCGGGGAGCTGTTTTTT.